This T cell receptor (beta chain) was recorded in a study of beta chain features in type 1 diabetes (dated 2018 in TCRdb). Study-wide context: Mean age, gender distribution, total cell number and subset yield were not different between patients and healthy donors. The study compared TCRB repertoires of sorted circulating CD4+ T cell subsets between recently diagnosed type 1 diabetes patients and matched healthy donors. A total of some 110 million sorted cells were examined across all samples, and the number of cells per subset was strongly correlated with RNA yield. Regulatory and stem cell-like memory subsets were isolated from only 8 patients and roughly 8 healthy donors, whereas naive and central memory subsets came from all 30 or so donors. Study-level results and caveats: At VDJ recombination sites, type 1 diabetes patients had fewer insertions and more deleted nucleotides, which implies abnormalities in thymic rearrangement. In all four CD4+ subsets, TCRB CDR3 length was moderately but significantly shorter in type 1 diabetes patients. Because cDNA rather than genomic DNA was sequenced, highly expressing activated cells could have been over-represented, although no difference in activation and CD3 levels was found between groups. Because small numbers of individuals were included in the HLA sub-analyses, any influence of HLA type on TCRB rearrangement was left unresolved. PCR may preferentially amplify shorter templates, but because patient and control samples were amplified and corrected together, any resulting skew would affect both groups equally. The naive, central memory and regulatory TCRB repertoires appeared to resemble one another more closely among patients than among healthy donors.

All of the isolated RNA was reverse transcribed with the High Capacity cDNA Reverse Transcription Kit, so expressed TCRB transcripts were sequenced. Stem cell-like memory T cell samples underwent survey-depth immunoSEQ sequencing, averaging about 910,000 total reads per sample. Sorted cells were lysed in RLT buffer and RNA was extracted with DNase-treated RNeasy Micro or Mini kits, depending on cell number. To prevent cross-contamination, each cell subset was processed individually, whereas patient and healthy donor samples were processed jointly. TCRB sequences were amplified from cDNA with the immunoSEQ multiplex PCR, producing 87-bp fragments spanning the CDR3 region. Amplicons were sequenced on the Illumina HiSeq platform. The original pipeline was this. PCR bias was computationally corrected using synthetic template baselines, reads within Hamming distance 2 were collapsed, and singletons that could not be merged were discarded. Reads were aligned to IMGT to assign V, D and J genes, CDR3 length, and insertions or deletions at six rearrangement sites. Within each subset, clonotype counts were normalized to sorted cell number, and only after that were true diversity and Gini coefficients computed with the tcR R package. Repertoire sharing was quantified using the overlap coefficient calculated on TCRB nucleotide sequences. TCRdb mirrors the immuneACCESS table, restricted to in-frame sequences. Some clones are absent from its copies; in checked studies, under half trace to an unresolved V gene, and the reason for the others is unknown. The V and J calls and clone size were taken over from that table, and D and trimming were inferred from the DNA. The table for this sample lists approximately 58,000 clones; roughly 63% of them were counted only once. The leading ten clones occupy 0.25% to 0.35% of the sample.

Each donor gave one peripheral blood draw, about 110 mL on average, collected into heparinised tubes. A BD FACSAria II and a panel including CD45RO, CCR7, CD25, CD127, CD95 and CD27 were used to sort naive, central memory, regulatory and stem cell-like memory CD4+ T cells. All sorted populations exceeded 95% purity. Right away, PBMCs were isolated by Lymphoprep density gradient centrifugation and were stained directly, with no culture step. So that batch effects would be minimized, each experiment stained and sorted samples in pairs, pairing one healthy donor with one patient. This clone turned up a few times. No cognate antigen has been identified for it. Base qualities are missing; no much larger clone stands one base away. V is cut by 2 bases and J by 1 base, and the space between the germline ends is 5 bases. CDR1 SGHTA and CDR2 FQGTGA were looked up in the germline V gene. Including the terminal cysteine and phenylalanine, the CDR3 comprises 14 residues. Just CDR3 DNA is preserved here, 42 bases in frame from base 1.

This TCR derives from a woman aged 25 to 39 with type 1 diabetes. The chain was built from TRBV7-3 and TRBJ2-2; the D gene cannot be named for sure. Material for sequencing was stem cell memory CD4+ T cells from blood. The cell subset or site label of this sample denotes: stem cell-like memory CD4+ T cells. The DNA sequence is given as TGTGCCAGCAGCTTATTACAGAACACCGGGGAGCTGTTTTTT. Translated, it reads CASSLLQNTGELFF.